This TCR beta chain is from a study of Graves' ophthalmopathy and Graves' hyperthyroidism. Study overall: Before any treatment was given, at initial diagnosis, peripheral blood was collected. General study results and limits: Blood also carried most expanded thyroid clonotypes exceeding 0.001 frequency.

No progression to ophthalmopathy over 18 months defined stable hyperthyroidism. PBMCs were isolated from an approximately 10 ml sample of fresh peripheral blood. Germline V gene sequence: CDR1 MNHEY, CDR2 SMNVEV (reference sequence). The CDR3 extends over 13 amino acids. Trimming took off 6 bases at V and 4 bases at J, with 10 bases between the two ends. Concerning this clonotype: The antigen remains undetermined.

CDR3 regions of TCR beta were amplified from RNA transcripts. RT-PCR was first run with HTBI primers, then multiplex PCR in a second round. TCRdb recomputed calls from the multiplex PCR reads with MiXCR, one row per CDR3 protein. Here the sample spans hundreds of thousands of distinct CDR3 sequences, approximately 21% being singletons. The receptor's source is a woman aged 18-29 years with stable Graves' hyperthyroidism. Some clones in this sample may be carry-over from other donors' samples. Sequencing was carried out using peripheral blood. The V and J genes are TRBV27 and TRBJ1-5, with no clear D. The CDR3 region is CASRLSVNQPQHF. The DNA of the CDR3 is TGTGCCAGCAGGTTAAGCGTAAATCAGCCCCAGCATTTT.